A selection of T cell receptor beta chains follows, all from one sample in a study of blood T cell repertoires in COVID-19. This table comes from immunoSEQ multiplex PCR, and its TCRdb copy is limited to in-frame clones, with some not included. Of a few hundred thousand clones in the sample, more than 70% were seen once. The sequenced sample was peripheral blood. Receptors were obtained from a middle-aged woman who had recovered from COVID-19. The CDR3 runs from the conserved cysteine through the conserved F or W. A D gene is named only where the DNA matches it firmly. Where a row states a size, it is once, few, many or the class of an expanded clone; other rows omit it.

d_gene	v_gene	abundance	j_gene	CDR3aa	CDR3nt
TRBD1	TRBV5-1	once	TRBJ1-2	CASSSRTGQGYGYTF	TGCGCCAGCAGCTCCCGGACAGGGCAGGGCTATGGCTACACCTTC
TRBD2	TRBV6-2/TRBV6-3	.	TRBJ2-7	CASSYPPPGGGFEQYF	TGTGCCAGCAGTTACCCGCCTCCGGGAGGGGGTTTCGAGCAGTACTTC
.	TRBV6-5	.	TRBJ2-7	CASSYNGRAYEQYF	TGTGCCAGCAGTTACAATGGCAGGGCCTACGAGCAGTACTTC
TRBD1	TRBV5-4	.	TRBJ2-5	CANREQGQETQYF	TGTGCCAACCGAGAACAGGGGCAAGAGACCCAGTACTTC
TRBD2	TRBV11-3	.	TRBJ2-1	CASSLGGRAGDEQFF	TGTGCCAGCAGCTTAGGGGGGAGGGCCGGGGATGAGCAGTTCTTC
TRBD2	TRBV7-3	.	TRBJ2-1	CATGDYPLLFF	TGTGCCACCGGGGACTACCCTTTGCTGTTCTTC
.	TRBV7-9	.	TRBJ2-1	CASSFGRNEQFF	TGTGCCAGCAGCTTTGGGCGCAATGAGCAGTTCTTC
.	TRBV30	.	TRBJ1-2	CAWRGGAWNYGYTF	TGTGCCTGGCGGGGGGGGGCTTGGAACTATGGCTACACCTTC
.	TRBV29-1	.	TRBJ2-1	CSVGGRSTNEQFF	TGCAGCGTTGGGGGCAGGTCGACTAATGAGCAGTTCTTC
TRBD1	TRBV29-1	.	TRBJ1-1	CSVLETGGMMNTEAFF	TGCAGCGTTCTCGAGACAGGGGGCATGATGAACACTGAAGCTTTCTTT
.	TRBV4-1	.	TRBJ1-1	CASSRGGRAEAFF	TGCGCCAGCAGCCGGGGGGGTCGCGCTGAAGCTTTCTTT
.	TRBV19	.	TRBJ2-6	CATGGANVLTF	TGTGCTACGGGTGGGGCCAACGTCCTGACTTTC
TRBD2	TRBV6-5	.	TRBJ2-2	CASRPSGRNTGELFF	TGTGCCAGCAGACCCAGCGGGAGGAACACCGGGGAGCTGTTTTTT
.	TRBV28	.	TRBJ1-2	CASGGGYTF	TGTGCCAGCGGGGGGGGCTACACCTTC
TRBD2	TRBV7-8	.	TRBJ2-1	CASSLGTSGPKQQFF	TGTGCCAGCAGCTTAGGGACTAGCGGACCAAAGCAGCAGTTCTTC
TRBD1	TRBV11-3	.	TRBJ1-1	CASSPRTGKTEAFF	TGTGCCAGCAGCCCCCGGACAGGGAAGACTGAAGCTTTCTTT
TRBD2	TRBV19	once	TRBJ2-2	CASSIRGGDTGELFF	TGTGCCAGTAGTATACGCGGGGGGGACACCGGGGAGCTGTTTTTT
TRBD2	TRBV24-1	.	TRBJ2-1	CATPPVTSGRAVHNEQFF	TGTGCCACCCCCCCGGTGACTAGCGGGAGGGCGGTCCACAATGAGCAGTTCTTC
.	TRBV3-1/TRBV3-2	.	TRBJ1-1	CASSPRVLNTEAFF	TGTGCCAGCAGCCCCCGGGTCCTGAACACTGAAGCTTTCTTT
.	TRBV5-4	once	TRBJ2-5	CASSGHPWETQYF	TGTGCCAGCAGCGGACACCCATGGGAGACCCAGTACTTC
TRBD1	TRBV24-1	.	TRBJ1-5	CATSDPGQGGNQPQHF	TGTGCCACCAGTGACCCCGGACAGGGCGGGAATCAGCCCCAGCATTTT
.	TRBV28	once	TRBJ1-1	CASRWGVEAFF	TGTGCCAGCAGATGGGGAGTTGAAGCTTTCTTT
TRBD1	TRBV19	.	TRBJ2-6	CASSTDRASGANVLTF	TGTGCCAGTAGTACGGACAGGGCCTCTGGGGCCAACGTCCTGACTTTC
.	TRBV27	.	TRBJ2-7	CASSFPRGPKPYEQYF	TGTGCCAGCAGTTTCCCCCGCGGGCCAAAACCCTACGAGCAGTACTTC
TRBD1	TRBV5-5	.	TRBJ1-4	CASRDRGGTTNEKLFF	TGTGCCAGCCGCGACAGGGGAGGTACGACTAATGAAAAACTGTTTTTT
TRBD2	TRBV15	.	TRBJ2-3	CATSTSGREGLLDTQYF	TGTGCCACCAGCACCTCCGGTCGGGAGGGCCTGTTAGATACGCAGTATTTT
TRBD1	TRBV24-1	.	TRBJ1-1	CATSDPPGQGNTEAFF	TGTGCCACCAGTGATCCGCCGGGACAGGGGAACACTGAAGCTTTCTTT
.	TRBV3-1/TRBV3-2	.	TRBJ1-1	CASSPPSGTEAFF	TGTGCCAGCAGCCCTCCGTCCGGCACTGAAGCTTTCTTT
.	TRBV2	.	TRBJ2-2	CAAGLRDTGELFF	TGTGCCGCCGGACTCCGAGACACCGGGGAGCTGTTTTTT
.	TRBV18	.	TRBJ1-4	CASSPTRVLDEKLFF	TGTGCCAGCTCACCGACCAGGGTTTTGGATGAAAAACTGTTTTTT
TRBD2	TRBV5-1	.	TRBJ2-1	CASSSGLAGVDEQFF	TGCGCCAGCAGCTCCGGACTAGCGGGAGTCGATGAGCAGTTCTTC
.	TRBV9	.	TRBJ1-3	CASSAAGTPGVTIYF	TGTGCCAGCAGCGCAGCCGGGACACCCGGCGTCACCATATATTTT
TRBD1	TRBV9	.	TRBJ1-2	CASSPRTGYGYTF	TGTGCCAGCAGCCCACGGACAGGGTATGGCTACACCTTC
.	TRBV5-1	.	TRBJ2-2	CASSLVARGELFF	TGCGCCAGCAGCTTGGTTGCGCGCGGGGAGCTGTTTTTT
.	TRBV5-6	once	TRBJ1-5	CASSLWGGQDYNQPQHF	TGTGCCAGCAGCTTGTGGGGGGGGCAGGACTACAATCAGCCCCAGCATTTT
.	TRBV9	.	TRBJ2-5	CASSPPRGETQYF	TGTGCCAGCAGCCCCCCCCGGGGAGAGACCCAGTACTTC
.	TRBV7-2	.	TRBJ1-5	CASSLASGVSNQPQHF	TGTGCCAGCAGCTTAGCGTCGGGTGTGAGCAATCAGCCCCAGCATTTT
.	TRBV5-5	.	TRBJ2-5	CASSLWARETQYF	TGTGCCAGCAGCTTGTGGGCTCGGGAGACCCAGTACTTC
.	TRBV6-6	.	TRBJ2-3	CASTPRRGTDTQYF	TGTGCCAGCACCCCCCGGAGGGGTACAGATACGCAGTATTTT
.	TRBV5-6	.	TRBJ1-6	CASSLGSVNNSPLHF	TGTGCCAGCAGCTTGGGGTCAGTCAATAATTCACCCCTCCACTTT
TRBD1	TRBV5-1	.	TRBJ1-5	CASRPGTGNQPQHF	TGCGCCAGCAGGCCTGGGACAGGCAATCAGCCCCAGCATTTT
.	TRBV24-1	.	TRBJ1-2	CATSEGGPTAYTF	TGTGCCACCAGTGAGGGAGGGCCGACGGCCTACACCTTC